These 21 T cell receptor beta chains were sequenced from one sample in a study of T cells after yellow fever vaccination (dated by TCRdb to between 2018 and 2021). The library was prepared using 5' RACE. For sequencing, an Illumina NovaSeq 6000 was employed. The public reads were reanalyzed by TCRdb: fastp trimming at Q25, MiXCR alignment, in-frame beta chains only. Rows are combined by CDR3 protein, so each entry shows the most common genes and DNA. The sample includes roughly 320,000 distinct CDR3 sequences, with approximately 11% observed a single time. The ten largest clonotypes hold approximately 3% of the sample. This specimen's treatment or condition label, per the study, means: live attenuated yellow fever vaccine strain. Source: CD4+ T cells sorted from PBMCs, taken 45 days after the yellow fever booster vaccination. All receptors derive from a man aged 18 to 30 who received the YFV17D yellow fever vaccine.

In its sample, this clonotype was seen many times. The chain joins TRBV15 to TRBJ1-2; D gene uncertain. From germline, CDR1 is LNHNV and CDR2 YYDKDF (reference sequence). V dropped 0 bases and J dropped 5 bases, with 10 bases sitting between them. The CDR3 has 14 residues. CDR3: CATSRDSAAYGYTF. Written as DNA, the CDR3 is TGTGCCACCAGCAGAGATAGTGCGGCATATGGCTACACCTTC.

This clonotype was observed a handful of times. J is TRBJ2-3 and V is TRBV18; 9 bases agree with TRBD2. Germline values: CDR1 KGHSH, CDR2 LQKENI. The CDR3 extends over 16 amino acids. With 3 bases clipped from V and 3 bases from J, the junction kept 7 bases outside the gene matches. The CDR3 protein is CASSPRGGAETDTQYF. The CDR3 coding sequence is TGTGCCAGCTCACCGCGGGGGGGCGCCGAGACAGATACGCAGTATTTT.

V gene TRBV6-6 combines with J gene TRBJ2-7; D possibly uses TRBD1 or TRBD2 (5 bases each). The V end was cut by 6 bases, the J end by 5 bases, with 14 bases between. CDR3 length: 13 amino acids. Germline assignment: CDR1 MNHNY and CDR2 SVGAGI (reference sequence). CDR3 sequence reads: CASSWGPPDEQYV. The CDR3 DNA reads TGTGCCAGCAGCTGGGGACCGCCGGACGAGCAGTACGTC.

The chain joins TRBV5-1 to TRBJ2-5; possible D gene TRBD1, 6 bases. Trimming left V 5 bases short and J 2 bases short, with 16 bases between. The germline V gene has CDR1 SGHRS and CDR2 YFSETQ. There are 15 residues in the CDR3. The chain's CDR3 is CASRWDITSQETQYF. The DNA for the CDR3 is TGCGCCAGCAGATGGGACATTACTAGTCAAGAGACCCAGTACTTC.

This chain joins TRBV20-1 and TRBJ2-3, with 9 bases that match TRBD2. The V and J ends lost 1 base and 6 bases, in that order; junction bases with no gene match: 11. Germline V gives CDR1 DFQATT, CDR2 SNEGSKA (reference sequence). The CDR3 is 16 residues long. CDR3: CSARVAGLAFKDTQYF. The DNA of the CDR3 is TGCAGTGCTAGAGTGGCGGGACTAGCCTTCAAGGATACGCAGTATTTT.

This clonotype was observed a handful of times. The gene calls are TRBV30 and TRBJ1-6; D may be TRBD1 (5 bases). Trimming took off 4 bases at V and 7 bases at J, with 14 bases between the two ends. This CDR3 is 14 amino acids long. The germline gives CDR1 GTSNPN, CDR2 SVGIG (reference sequence). CDR3 sequence (DNA): TGTGCCTGGACAATCGGGACGGCAAATTCACCCCTCCACTTT. This translates into CAWTIGTANSPLHF.

A few counts support this clonotype. The chain has TRBV29-1 and TRBJ2-7; 9 bases line up with TRBD1. V lost 0 bases, J lost 2 bases, and 5 bases stayed unmatched. Germline V gives CDR1 SQVTM, CDR2 ANQGSEA. The CDR3 covers 15 residues. The CDR3 loop reads CSVEDQGQGPYEQYF. Here the CDR3 DNA reads TGCAGCGTTGAAGATCAAGGACAGGGGCCCTACGAGCAGTACTTC.

The sample holds a few counts of this clonotype. The chain employs TRBV12-3 or TRBV12-4 and TRBJ1-5; D unresolved. This CDR3 has 14 residues. The V gene lost 0 bases and the J gene lost 4 bases, with 7 bases spanning the gap. CDR3 sequence (DNA): TGTGCCAGCAGTTTAGCGGAGCCTAATCAGCCCCAGCATTTT. Translation: CASSLAEPNQPQHF.

This clonotype came up many times. The rearrangement joins TRBV10-3 to TRBJ2-1; 7 bases map to TRBD2. Germline lookup yields CDR1 ENHRY and CDR2 SYGVKD. The CDR3 consists of 14 residues. Trimming at V came to 6 bases and at J to 2 bases, leaving 4 bases not matched to a gene. CDR3: CAIRGTIAYNEQFF. The CDR3 DNA reads TGTGCCATCAGGGGGACTATCGCCTACAATGAGCAGTTCTTC.

For the CDR3, the DNA is TGTGCCAGCAGCATTACCGGCGGGGTAAACACCGGGGAGCTGTTTTTT. It encodes CASSITGGVNTGELFF. V usage is TRBV7-3 and J usage is TRBJ2-2; a possible D gene is TRBD2 (6 bases). The CDR3 is 16 amino acids. Trimming stripped 5 bases from V and 2 bases from J, with 15 bases between. The germline V gene encodes CDR1 SGHTA and CDR2 FQGTGA. The full variable domain, its missing parts supplied by reference TRBV7-3 and TRBJ2-2, is GAGVSQTPSNKVTEKGKYVELRCDPISGHTALYWYRQSLGQGPEFLIYFQGTGAADDSGLPNDRFFAVRPEGSVSTLKIQRTERGDSAVYLCASSITGGVNTGELFFGEGSRLTVL.

This clonotype was detected ten times or more. The chain uses TRBV18 and TRBJ2-7; D is unresolved. Per germline, CDR1 KGHSH and CDR2 LQKENI. Trimming took off 6 bases at V and 1 base at J, with 13 bases between the two ends. The CDR3 is 14 amino acids. This CDR3 is CASSPAPFSYEQYF. The CDR3 coding sequence is TGTGCCAGCTCGCCTGCCCCGTTTTCCTACGAGCAGTACTTC.

This clonotype was counted only a few times. This chain connects TRBV2 to TRBJ2-5, with D possibly TRBD2 on 6 matching bases. CDR3 length equals 13 residues. In germline, CDR1 is SNHLY, CDR2 FYNNEI. V lost 7 bases to trimming and J lost 1 base, with 10 bases between them. In DNA, the CDR3 is TGTGCCAGCATCCGGGACTTCCAAGAGACCCAGTACTTC. This gives the protein CASIRDFQETQYF.

This clonotype has a count of ten or more. The chain uses TRBV29-1 and TRBJ1-1; the D gene is possibly TRBD1 (6 bases). The CDR3 consists of 13 residues. Germline assignment: CDR1 SQVTM and CDR2 ANQGSEA. V lost 4 bases to trimming and J lost 1 base, with 10 bases between them. The CDR3 protein is CSVVAQGNTEAFF. The CDR3 region has the DNA TGCAGCGTTGTGGCACAGGGGAACACTGAAGCTTTCTTT.

This clonotype was observed many times. One junction end does not reproduce the germline sequence, and a read error may be involved. The chain couples TRBV5-1 to TRBJ2-5; 7 bases align to TRBD1. This CDR3 has 14 residues. Germline V CDR1 and CDR2: SGHRS, YFSETQ. CDR3 DNA: TGTGCCAGCAGCTCAGGACAGGTTCAAGAGACCCAGTACTTC. Amino acid sequence: CASSSGQVQETQYF. The full variable domain, rest sourced from reference TRBV5-1 and TRBJ2-5, is KAGVTQTPRYLIKTRGQQVTLSCSPISGHRSVSWYQQTPGQGLQFLFEYFSETQRNKGNFPGRFSGRQFSNSRSEMNVSTLELGDSALYLCASSSGQVQETQYFGPGTRLLVL.

This clonotype has more than one count but fewer than ten. The V and J genes are TRBV20-1 and TRBJ2-7, with 8 positions matching TRBD1. Losses at the gene ends were 5 bases for V and 0 bases for J; bases not matched to a gene: 9. The CDR3 totals 15 residues. The germline V gene encodes CDR1 DFQATT and CDR2 SNEGSKA (reference sequence). CDR3 region: CSASPGGLSSYEQYF. The CDR3 DNA follows: TGCAGTGCTTCCCCAGGGGGCCTGAGCTCCTACGAGCAGTACTTC.

The CDR3, as DNA: TGTGCCAGCAGCTCTCCGGGACTAGCGTCGGAGACCCAGTACTTC. This sequence encodes CASSSPGLASETQYF. The rearrangement joins TRBV12-3 or TRBV12-4 to TRBJ2-5; 10 bases agree with TRBD2. This CDR3 is built from 15 residues. V lost 6 bases, J lost 5 bases, and 9 bases stayed unmatched.

This clonotype was seen a few times. This CDR3 reads CASGGRDTQYF. CDR3 coding DNA: TGTGCCAGCGGGGGGCGGGATACGCAGTATTTT. The V gene is TRBV28, the J gene TRBJ2-3, with D possibly called TRBD1 or TRBD2 (6 bases each). V was pared by 8 bases and J by 6 bases, with 9 bases between. The CDR3 totals 11 residues. Germline V lookup: CDR1 MDHEN, CDR2 SYDVKM.

This clonotype was observed a few times. The chain is built from TRBV7-9 and TRBJ1-1; no definite D call. This CDR3 region has 13 residues. Germline V gene lookup returns CDR1 SEHNR and CDR2 FQNEAQ (reference sequence). The V end lost 5 bases, the J end lost 7 bases, and 14 bases lay between the germline ends. This CDR3 is CASSVSQLNEAFF. The CDR3 DNA sequence: TGTGCCAGCAGCGTAAGCCAACTAAATGAAGCTTTCTTT.

This clonotype was observed a few times. The J gene is TRBJ2-1, the V gene TRBV7-2; perhaps TRBD2 as D (5 bases). There are 15 residues in the CDR3. The V and J ends lost 2 bases and 0 bases respectively, with 8 bases between them. Germline V lookup: CDR1 SGHTA, CDR2 FQGNSA. The CDR3 region is CASSLSGSSYNEQFF. CDR3 DNA sequence: TGTGCCAGCAGCTTAAGCGGTAGCTCCTACAATGAGCAGTTCTTC. The complete variable domain, with remaining parts taken from reference TRBV7-2 and TRBJ2-1, reads GAGVSQSPSNKVTEKGKDVELRCDPISGHTALYWYRQSLGQGLEFLIYFQGNSAPDKSGLPSDRFSAERTGGSVSTLTIQRTQQEDSAVYLCASSLSGSSYNEQFFGPGTRLTVL.

This sequence joins TRBV6-5 and TRBJ1-2, with D unclear. Per the germline V gene, CDR1 is MNHEY and CDR2 is SVGAGI. V was shortened by 5 bases and J by 7 bases, with 17 bases between the two germline ends. The CDR3 has 14 amino acids. The CDR3 DNA reads as TGTGCCAGCAGTGTGGTTGGGGAGGGTCGTGGCTACACCTTC. It specifies CASSVVGEGRGYTF.

This clonotype was counted ten times or more. The V call is TRBV30, the J call TRBJ2-5, with 9 bases lining up with TRBD1. The CDR3 loop spans 13 amino acids. J lost 3 bases, V lost 3 bases, and 2 bases had no gene match. Germline assignment: CDR1 GTSNPN and CDR2 SVGIG (reference sequence). CDR3 nucleotide sequence: TGTGCCTGGAGCGGGACAGGGAAAGAGACCCAGTACTTC. As protein: CAWSGTGKETQYF.